These 17 T cell receptor beta chains were all obtained from the same sample, sequenced in a study of OX40 agonist ivuxolimab in advanced cancers. Profiled with immunoSEQ multiplex PCR; TCRdb holds only in-frame clones, not every one. The data contain about 28,000 clones, roughly 80% of them seen just once; the ten biggest clones take up approximately 30%. This specimen was CD4+ or CD8+ T cells sorted from blood, taken in a trial of the OX40 agonist ivuxolimab. Every receptor here comes from an adult with an advanced solid tumor such as melanoma, head and neck, liver or kidney cancer.

The gene calls are TRBV7-9 and TRBJ2-7; 7 nucleotides match TRBD1. The germline CDR1 and CDR2 sequences are SEHNR and FQNEAQ (reference sequence). The CDR3 loop spans 13 amino acids. The V segment lost 5 bases and the J segment 5 bases; nucleotides outside the gene matches: 6. This CDR3 reads CASSARTGDEQYF. For the CDR3, the DNA is TGTGCCAGCAGCGCCCGGACAGGAGACGAGCAGTACTTC.

This chain joins TRBV4-1 and TRBJ2-3; D is unresolved. The germline gives CDR1 MGHRA, CDR2 YSYEKL. Trimming removed 0 bases from V and 4 bases from J, with 20 bases in between. This CDR3 region has 18 residues. CDR3 bases: TGCGCCAGCAGCCAAGATTCCGGACGAACAATCGGTGCAGATACGCAGTATTTT. Its translation is CASSQDSGRTIGADTQYF.

The chain links TRBV5-4 to TRBJ2-3; no definite D call. Germline CDR1 and CDR2: SGHNT and YYREEE (reference sequence). Deletions cut 1 base from V and 5 bases from J, with 11 bases between. The length of the CDR3 is 14 residues. The DNA of the CDR3 is TGTGCCAGCAGCTTGTCCAGTTTCGGAGATACGCAGTATTTT. Translating it yields CASSLSSFGDTQYF.

V gene TRBV9 combines with J gene TRBJ2-7; 11 nucleotides agree with TRBD2. The CDR3 spans 15 residues. The V gene end was trimmed by 7 bases and the J gene end by 5 bases; junction bases not matched to a gene: 11. Germline V gene sequence: CDR1 SGDLS, CDR2 YYNGEE. CDR3 amino acids: CASSTAGLAADEQYF. As DNA, the CDR3 is TGTGCCAGCTCAACGGCGGGACTAGCGGCCGACGAGCAGTACTTC.

The V call is TRBV29-1, the J call TRBJ2-1, with TRBD1 matching over 7 bases. This CDR3 contains 17 residues. The junction had 15 bases not matched to a gene; V was cut back by 7 bases and J by 0 bases. Germline V gene data show CDR1 as SQVTM and CDR2 as ANQGSEA. CDR3 region: CSASPGTDESSYNEQFF. CDR3 DNA sequence: TGCAGCGCCTCCCCTGGGACAGACGAGAGCTCCTACAATGAGCAGTTCTTC.

This chain's CDR3 is CSVEFPALTAYGYTF. CDR3 coding DNA: TGCAGCGTTGAATTTCCTGCGCTTACGGCCTATGGCTACACCTTC. This chain joins TRBV29-1 and TRBJ1-2; D unresolved. The V gene lost 2 bases and the J gene lost 4 bases, with 17 bases spanning the gap. Germline V gene lookup returns CDR1 SQVTM and CDR2 ANQGSEA. CDR3 length equals 15 residues.

Here the CDR3 DNA reads TGTGCCAGCAGCTTGGATTACTCCTACGAGCAGTACTTC. This gives the protein CASSLDYSYEQYF. The chain employs TRBV11-1 and TRBJ2-7; D not certain. Trimming removed 3 bases at V and 0 bases at J, with 6 bases between. The CDR3 contains 13 residues. From germline, CDR1 is SGHAT and CDR2 FQDESV (reference sequence).

The chain recombines TRBV6-5 with TRBJ2-7, with D perhaps assigned TRBD1 or TRBD2 (7 bases each). The germline V gene encodes CDR1 MNHEY and CDR2 SVGAGI. V shed 6 bases and J shed 12 bases, with 18 bases lying between them. This CDR3 comprises 12 residues. The CDR3 region is CASRPLTGEGYF. The CDR3, as DNA: TGTGCCAGCAGGCCCCTCACAGGGGAGGGGTACTTC.

This clone was detected a few times. V is TRBV10-3 and J is TRBJ2-7; 9 bases agree with TRBD1. The germline V gene has CDR1 ENHRY and CDR2 SYGVKD. Unmatched junction bases numbered 12, after V lost 10 bases and J lost 2 bases. The CDR3 is made up of 15 amino acids. The CDR3 region has the DNA TGTGCCAGCAAACCGGAACGGACAGGGGCCTACGAGCAGTACTTC. Translated, it gives CASKPERTGAYEQYF.

The chain couples TRBV5-1 to TRBJ2-3, with D perhaps being TRBD1 or TRBD2 (6 bases each). Germline V gives CDR1 SGHRS, CDR2 YFSETQ. Trimming took off 0 bases at V and 1 base at J, with 18 bases between the two ends. The CDR3 covers 18 residues. The CDR3 DNA reads as TGCGCCAGCAGCTTGGAAGGGGGGTTGGGAAGAGGCACAGATACGCAGTATTTT. Translating gives CASSLEGGLGRGTDTQYF.

The chain joins TRBV9 to TRBJ2-7, with D perhaps matching TRBD1 (6 bases). Germline V gives CDR1 SGDLS, CDR2 YYNGEE. With 0 bases removed from V and 3 bases from J, the gap between germline ends came to 10 bases. There are 14 residues in the CDR3. In nucleotides, the CDR3 is TGTGCCAGCAGCGTAGATCGAGGGGGCTACGAGCAGTACTTC. It is translated as CASSVDRGGYEQYF.

The genes are TRBV7-9 and TRBJ2-1; perhaps D is TRBD1 or TRBD2 (6 bases each). The CDR3 is 16 residues long. Per the germline V gene, CDR1 is SEHNR and CDR2 is FQNEAQ (reference sequence). V gave up 1 base and J gave up 3 bases, with 13 bases separating them. The CDR3 loop is CASSLVGGGDYNEQFF. The CDR3 DNA follows: TGTGCCAGCAGCTTAGTTGGGGGCGGGGACTACAATGAGCAGTTCTTC.

The CDR3 reads CASSLMPGDQPQHF. CDR3 DNA sequence: TGTGCCAGCAGCTTGATGCCTGGGGATCAGCCCCAGCATTTT. This rearrangement joins TRBV5-5 to TRBJ1-5; no definite D call. The V end lost 1 base, the J end lost 5 bases, and 10 bases lay between the germline ends. The CDR3 totals 14 residues. Germline lookup yields CDR1 SGHKS and CDR2 YYEKEE (reference sequence). Supplemented by reference TRBV5-5 and TRBJ1-5, the full variable domain reads DAGVTQSPTHLIKTRGQQVTLRCSPISGHKSVSWYQQVLGQGPQFIFQYYEKEERGRGNFPDRFSARQFPNYSSELNVNALLLGDSALYLCASSLMPGDQPQHFGDGTRLSIL.

This clone was recorded once. The chain employs TRBV9 and TRBJ2-1; no reliable D call. The CDR3 extends over 12 amino acids. Trimming took 5 bases from V and 5 from J, leaving 8 bases between them. Germline CDR1 is SGDLS and CDR2 is YYNGEE. Here the CDR3 DNA reads TGTGCCAGCAGTATCACCCACAATGAGCAGTTCTTC. Protein: CASSITHNEQFF.

V and J are TRBV29-1 and TRBJ1-1; D is undetermined. The germline gives CDR1 SQVTM, CDR2 ANQGSEA. The CDR3 is 13 amino acids. Trimming took 4 bases from V and 1 from J, leaving 10 bases between them. The CDR3 spells CSVVPGANTEAFF. In DNA, the CDR3 is TGCAGCGTTGTGCCAGGCGCGAACACTGAAGCTTTCTTT.

This clone was detected only a few times. J is TRBJ1-1 and V is TRBV7-9; D remains ambiguous. This CDR3 comprises 11 residues. Germline CDR1 is SEHNR and CDR2 is FQNEAQ (reference sequence). The V end was cut by 10 bases, the J end by 6 bases, with 12 bases between. This chain's CDR3 is CAIIRRSEAFF. The DNA of the CDR3 is TGTGCCATTATCCGACGATCTGAAGCTTTCTTT.

The CDR3 loop is CAWSVLYEQYF. The CDR3 bases are TGTGCCTGGAGTGTACTCTACGAGCAGTACTTC. This chain uses TRBV30 with TRBJ2-7, with no clear D. The V end lost 0 bases, the J end lost 3 bases, and 3 bases lay between the germline ends. The CDR3 runs 11 residues. Germline CDR1 GTSNPN, CDR2 SVGIG (reference sequence).